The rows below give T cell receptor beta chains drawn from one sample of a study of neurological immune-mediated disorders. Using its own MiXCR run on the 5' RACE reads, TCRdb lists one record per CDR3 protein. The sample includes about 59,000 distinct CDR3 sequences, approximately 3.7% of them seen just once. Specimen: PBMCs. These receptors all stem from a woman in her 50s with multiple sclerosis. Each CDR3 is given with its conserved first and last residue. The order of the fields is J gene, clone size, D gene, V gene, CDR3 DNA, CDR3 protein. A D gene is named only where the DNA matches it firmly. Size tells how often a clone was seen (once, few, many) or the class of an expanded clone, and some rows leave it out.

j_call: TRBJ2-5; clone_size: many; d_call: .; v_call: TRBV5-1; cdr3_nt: TGCGCCAGTACCCGGGAAGTCCAAGAGACCCAGTACTTC; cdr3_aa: CASTREVQETQYF
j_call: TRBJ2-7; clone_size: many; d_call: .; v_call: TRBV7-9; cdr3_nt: TGTGCCAGCAGCCCCGACCATAGTATCTACGAGCAGTACTTC; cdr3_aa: CASSPDHSIYEQYF
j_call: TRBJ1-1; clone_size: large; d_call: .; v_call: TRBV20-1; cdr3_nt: TGCAGTGCCCAACAAGGGGCCGCTGAAGCTTTCTTT; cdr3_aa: CSAQQGAAEAFF
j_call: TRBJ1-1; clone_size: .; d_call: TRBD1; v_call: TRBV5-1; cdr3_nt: TGCGCCAGCAGCGGGTCAGGGGGCACTGAAGCTTTCTTT; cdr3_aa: CASSGSGGTEAFF
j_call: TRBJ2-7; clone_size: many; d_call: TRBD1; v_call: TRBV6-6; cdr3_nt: TGTGCCAGCAGTTACGCTATACAGGGGTACTACGAGCAGTACTTC; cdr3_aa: CASSYAIQGYYEQYF
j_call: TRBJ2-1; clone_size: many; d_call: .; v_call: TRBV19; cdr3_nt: TGTGCCAGTAGTCAGGCATACAATGAGCAGTTCTTC; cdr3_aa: CASSQAYNEQFF
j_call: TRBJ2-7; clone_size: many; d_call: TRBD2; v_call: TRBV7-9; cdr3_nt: TGTGCCAGCAGCCCTGGGGCTAGCGGGGTTTACGAGCAGTACTTC; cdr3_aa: CASSPGASGVYEQYF
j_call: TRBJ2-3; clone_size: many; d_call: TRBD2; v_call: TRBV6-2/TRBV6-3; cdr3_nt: TGTGCCAGCAGTTCCAGGACTAGCGGGAGGGCCGGTCGCACAGATACGCAGTATTTT; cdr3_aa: CASSSRTSGRAGRTDTQYF
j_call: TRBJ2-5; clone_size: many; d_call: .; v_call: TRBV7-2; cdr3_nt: TGTGCCAGCAGCCCTCACCAAGAGACCCAGTACTTC; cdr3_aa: CASSPHQETQYF
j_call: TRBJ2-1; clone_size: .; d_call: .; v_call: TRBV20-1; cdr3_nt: TGCAGTGCTTCAGGGCCGCGGGAGCAGTTCTTC; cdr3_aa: CSASGPREQFF
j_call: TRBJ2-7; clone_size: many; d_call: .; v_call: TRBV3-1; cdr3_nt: TGTGCCAGCAGCCTAAGTACAGGGTACGAAGGCTACGAGCAGTACTTC; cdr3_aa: CASSLSTGYEGYEQYF
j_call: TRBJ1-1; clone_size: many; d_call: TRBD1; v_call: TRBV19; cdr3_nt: TGTGCCAGTAGTGGGACAGCTCCCCTGAACACTGAAGCTTTCTTT; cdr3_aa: CASSGTAPLNTEAFF
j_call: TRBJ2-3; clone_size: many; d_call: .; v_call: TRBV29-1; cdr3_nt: TGCAGCGTTGAACCCAGCCTCACAGATACGCAGTATTTT; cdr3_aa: CSVEPSLTDTQYF
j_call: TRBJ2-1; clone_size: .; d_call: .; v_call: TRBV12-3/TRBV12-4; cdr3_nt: TGTGCCAGCAGTTTCCTTGCTGGGCAGGGTAACGAGCAGTTCTTC; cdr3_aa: CASSFLAGQGNEQFF
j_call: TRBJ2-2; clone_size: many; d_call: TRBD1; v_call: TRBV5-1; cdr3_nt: TGCGCCAGCAGCGTGGGACAGGGGGTCACCGGGGAGCTGTTTTTT; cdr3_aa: CASSVGQGVTGELFF
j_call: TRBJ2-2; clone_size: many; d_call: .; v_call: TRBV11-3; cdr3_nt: TGTGCCAGCAGCTTTTTCGGGACGGAGAACACCGGGGAGCTGTTTTTT; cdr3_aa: CASSFFGTENTGELFF
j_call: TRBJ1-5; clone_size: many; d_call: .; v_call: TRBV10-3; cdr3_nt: TGTGCCATCAGGCCGGACAGCTATAGCAATCAGCCCCAGCATTTT; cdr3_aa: CAIRPDSYSNQPQHF
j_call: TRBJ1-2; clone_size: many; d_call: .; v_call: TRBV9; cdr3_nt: TGTGCCAGCAGCCCCTTCGACTGGAAGGGCTACACCTTC; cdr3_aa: CASSPFDWKGYTF
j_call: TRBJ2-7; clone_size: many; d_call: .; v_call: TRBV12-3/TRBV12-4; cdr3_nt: TGTGCCAGCAGTTTTTCGGCGAGCTCCTACGAGCAGTACTTC; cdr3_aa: CASSFSASSYEQYF
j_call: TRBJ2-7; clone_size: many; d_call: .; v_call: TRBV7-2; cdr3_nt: TGTGCCAGCAGCTCGGGGAACTACAACTACGAGCAGTACTTC; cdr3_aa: CASSSGNYNYEQYF
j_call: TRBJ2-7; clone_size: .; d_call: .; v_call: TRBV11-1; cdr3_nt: TGTGCCAGCAGCGGGACAACAAGATACGAGCAGTACTTC; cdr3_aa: CASSGTTRYEQYF
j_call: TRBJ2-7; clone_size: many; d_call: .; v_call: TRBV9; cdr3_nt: TGTGCCAGCAGCGCAGGACTTACGAGCGGCTCCTACGAGCAGTACTTC; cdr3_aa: CASSAGLTSGSYEQYF
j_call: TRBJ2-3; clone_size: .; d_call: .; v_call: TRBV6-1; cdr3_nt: TGTGCCAGCCATGAACTGGGAAACCCCACAGATACGCAGTATTTT; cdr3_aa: CASHELGNPTDTQYF
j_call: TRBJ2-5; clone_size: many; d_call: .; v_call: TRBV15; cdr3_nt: TGTGCCACCAGCTGGGGACCGGAGACCCAGTACTTC; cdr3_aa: CATSWGPETQYF
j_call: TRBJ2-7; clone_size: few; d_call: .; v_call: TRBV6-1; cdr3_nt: TGTGCCAGCAGTGTAAAGGGGTACCACGAGCAGTACTTC; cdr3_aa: CASSVKGYHEQYF
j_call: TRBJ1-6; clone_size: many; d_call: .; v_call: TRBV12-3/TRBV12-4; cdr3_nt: TGTGCCAGCAGTTTAGTTTCTGGGTATAATTCACCCCTCCACTTT; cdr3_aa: CASSLVSGYNSPLHF